Following are 2 T cell receptor beta chains from one sample sequenced in a study of T cells after yellow fever vaccination. MiXCR was run by TCRdb on the 5' RACE reads, yielding one entry per CDR3 protein. Here the sample spans 90,000 to 150,000 distinct CDR3 sequences, about 7.2% being singletons. Sequencing used CD4+ T cells sorted from PBMCs, obtained approximately 47 days after the first yellow fever vaccination. Receptors were obtained from a man between 18 and 35 years old who received the YFV17D yellow fever vaccine.

The chain joins TRBV6-5 to TRBJ1-2; TRBD1 might be the D (6 bases). Germline V gene data show CDR1 as MNHEY and CDR2 as SVGAGI. The V and J ends lost 0 bases and 4 bases respectively, with 12 bases between them. This CDR3 is built from 15 residues. CDR3 in amino acids: CASSYSDRNSYGYTF. The CDR3 region has the DNA TGTGCCAGCAGTTACTCGGACAGAAACTCCTATGGCTACACCTTC.

This clonotype was observed many times. The chain links TRBV11-2 to TRBJ2-7; possibly TRBD1 for D (7 bases). The germline V gene has CDR1 SGHAT and CDR2 FQNNGV. V was shortened by 3 bases and J by 2 bases, with 17 bases between the two germline ends. The CDR3 has 16 residues. In nucleotides, the CDR3 is TGTGCCAGCAGCTTCACCAACGGGGGACAGCCCTACGAGCAGTACTTC. Translated, it gives CASSFTNGGQPYEQYF.